The clone carrying this T cell receptor beta chain was counted between two and nine times. This entry comes from a study of T cell repertoires in cytomegalovirus infection. TCRdb re-called the reads with MiXCR, one entry per CDR3 protein. The sample has under 600,000 distinct CDR3 sequences, 16% seen once; the top ten hold about 24%. Germline values: CDR1 MDHEN, CDR2 SYDVKM. With 3 bases removed from V and 0 bases from J, the gap between germline ends came to 12 bases. This CDR3 comprises 16 residues. The V gene is TRBV28, the J gene TRBJ1-3, with a weak D call TRBD1 (5 bases). Sequencing used CD8+ T cells from PBMCs. The TCR sequence derives from a human donor in good health (CMV status not recorded). Some clones in this sample may be carry-over from other donors' samples. The CDR3, as DNA: TGTGCCAGCAGTTTCTCTTGGGGCCCCTCTGGAAACACCATATATTTT. Its translation is CASSFSWGPSGNTIYF.